This section outlines one T cell receptor beta chain sequence together with its context. Its antigen target is currently unknown. No clone much larger than this one lies a single base away; base qualities are absent. The immunoSEQ Assay, a bias-controlled multiplex PCR, was used to amplify TCRbeta CDR3 regions from genomic DNA. The source study handled its data this way. Nucleated cell counts per sample were estimated from amplification of reference gene primers within the assay. To quantify the absolute abundance of each unique TCRbeta CDR3 rearrangement, sequence reads were collapsed and filtered. For each sample, productive Simpson clonality was calculated by taking the square root of Simpson's diversity index across productive rearrangements. What TCRdb holds here is the immuneACCESS table cut down to in-frame rearrangements. Part of the clones is not present; checked against another copy, under half of the missing clones reflect an unresolved V gene, and the others are unexplained. V, J and clone size are taken as reported in that table, and D and trimming were inferred from the DNA itself. Counted in this sample were 350,000 to 400,000 clones; about 90% of them appeared once. In total, the top ten clones hold approximately 1.8% of the sample.

Participants in the prospective study were aged roughly 18 to 89 years, lived in 20 to 25 United States geographic areas, and enrolled through a virtual design. In the prospective study, participants were assigned to cohorts based on the clinical history participants reported in a screening survey and a study questionnaire. Mobile phlebotomists in the prospective study collected whole blood, serum and a nasopharyngeal or oropharyngeal swab from every participant. Participants in the prospective study had the option to provide additional blood draws and questionnaires over a 2-month period. Before DNA extraction, blood samples from the prospective study were shipped at room temperature or frozen. V ends up 0 bases short and J 5 bases short, with an unmatched junction base count of 9. Reading the germline V gene (reference sequence) gives CDR1 SEHNR and CDR2 FQNEAQ. There are 17 amino acids in the CDR3, from cysteine to phenylalanine inclusive. Just the 51-base CDR3 DNA is kept, in frame starting at base 1.

The record originates from a study of blood T cell repertoires in COVID-19 (dated by TCRdb to about 2020). Concerning the study at large: Recovered participants in ImmuneRACE Cohort 3 were defined as having two consecutive negative NP/OP PCR tests, clearance from a healthcare professional, or resolution of symptoms. HLA class I and class II types, where available, came from metadata supplied by the sample provider rather than from assay-based typing. The dataset comprised deeply sampled blood TCRbeta repertoires from subjects exposed to, actively infected with, or recovered from COVID-19. Collaborator samples came from the United States, Italy and Spain and covered acute and convalescent phases of COVID-19. The repertoires were released in a freely available public database intended as a resource for research on the immune response to SARS-CoV-2. The samples were drawn from the first 160 participants of the ongoing ImmuneRACE study and from under 1,500 subjects provided by 6 global collaborators. The prospective study material was composed of cDNA or gDNA derived from T cells, B-cell-depleted T cells, or PBMCs. The sample metadata nearly always contained a de-identified subject ID, COVID-19 status, age in years and sex.

Results and caveats for the whole study, not just this receptor: The amount of clinical and demographic metadata varied by source and participant and was provided uncurated.

The V and J genes are TRBV7-9 and TRBJ2-3, and TRBD2 aligns with 9 junction nucleotides. The sample was PBMCs or T cells enriched from blood (not recorded which). The sequence came from a man between 40 and 49 years old in a cohort exposed to, infected with or recovered from COVID-19 (not recorded which). At the DNA level, the sequence is TGTGCCAGCAGCTTAGCGTCCGGACTAGCGAGGATAGATACGCAGTATTTT. Its protein reads: CASSLASGLARIDTQYF.